The 18 T cell receptor beta chains in this list originate from one sample, sequenced in a study of OX40 agonist ivuxolimab in advanced cancers. Sequencing was performed with immunoSEQ multiplex PCR; in TCRdb, only in-frame clones are kept and a portion is missing. The sample records about 68,000 clones, 85% to 90% being singletons. The material was CD4+ or CD8+ T cells sorted from blood, obtained in a trial of the OX40 agonist ivuxolimab. The receptors stem from an adult with an advanced solid tumor such as melanoma, head and neck, liver or kidney cancer.

The genes are TRBV7-9 and TRBJ1-1; 7 bases align to TRBD1. J was trimmed by 1 base and V by 5 bases; bases with no gene match: 7. The germline V gene has CDR1 SEHNR and CDR2 FQNEAQ (reference sequence). There are 15 residues in the CDR3. The CDR3 here is CASSPPGTANTEAFF. CDR3 sequence (DNA): TGTGCCAGCAGCCCCCCCGGGACAGCGAACACTGAAGCTTTCTTT.

A single count supports this clone. The chain has TRBV30 and TRBJ2-1; 12 bases agree with TRBD2. This CDR3 has 14 residues. Losses at the gene ends were 1 base for V and 7 bases for J; bases not matched to a gene: 2. CDR1 and CDR2 from the germline V gene are GTSNPN and SVGIG (reference sequence). Here the CDR3 DNA reads TGTGCCTGGAGTGAGCTAGCGGGAGGGAATGAGCAGTTCTTC. Amino acid sequence: CAWSELAGGNEQFF. The variable domain in full, completed from reference TRBV30 and TRBJ2-1, reads SQTIHQWPATLVQPVGSPLSLECTVEGTSNPNLYWYRQAAGRGLQLLFYSVGIGQISSEVPQNLSASRPQDRQFILSSKKLLLSDSGFYLCAWSELAGGNEQFFGPGTRLTVL.

This clone appeared a single time. The sample holds other DNA sequences that translate to the same CDR3. The genes are TRBV28 and TRBJ2-2, with 10 bases matching TRBD1. J was trimmed by 5 bases and V by 6 bases; bases with no gene match: 3. Germline CDR1 MDHEN, CDR2 SYDVKM. This CDR3 region has 14 residues. The CDR3 spells CASRRDRGTGELFF. The CDR3 DNA follows: TGTGCCAGCAGAAGGGACAGGGGAACCGGGGAGCTGTTTTTT.

This chain connects TRBV9 to TRBJ2-3, with D perhaps being TRBD1 or TRBD2 (5 bases each). The CDR3 runs 16 residues. CDR1 SGDLS and CDR2 YYNGEE come from the germline V gene. V was cut by 2 bases and J by 0 bases, with 13 bases left in between. This CDR3 reads CASSVGDPGSTDTQYF. CDR3 in DNA: TGTGCCAGCAGCGTCGGGGACCCGGGGAGCACAGATACGCAGTATTTT.

This chain connects TRBV18 to TRBJ2-7; D gene uncertain. The CDR3 totals 12 residues. The V gene's germline CDR1 is KGHSH and CDR2 LQKENI. Trimming left V 1 base short and J 7 bases short, with 8 bases between. The CDR3 DNA sequence: TGTGCCAGCTCACCACAGATAAGGGAGCAGTACTTC. It is translated as CASSPQIREQYF.

The rearrangement uses TRBV13 and TRBJ2-7; 14 nucleotides align to TRBD2. This CDR3 spans 19 amino acids. Germline-derived CDR1 and CDR2 are PRHDT and FYEKMQ (reference sequence). Losses at the gene ends were 5 bases for V and 6 bases for J; bases not matched to a gene: 18. The CDR3 loop reads CASSPPGLAGGRPKREQYF. For the CDR3, the DNA is TGTGCCAGCAGCCCCCCCGGACTAGCGGGAGGACGCCCTAAACGCGAGCAGTACTTC.

The chain links TRBV7-2 to TRBJ1-5, with D unresolved. V shed 0 bases and J shed 6 bases, with 6 bases lying between them. Germline CDR1 and CDR2: SGHTA and FQGNSA. This CDR3 region has 13 residues. The CDR3 region is CASSLAWGQPQHF. In DNA, the CDR3 is TGTGCCAGCAGCTTAGCGTGGGGTCAGCCCCAGCATTTT. Based on the CDR3 plus reference TRBV7-2 and TRBJ1-5, the full variable domain is GAGVSQSPSNKVTEKGKDVELRCDPISGHTALYWYRQSLGQGLEFLIYFQGNSAPDKSGLPSDRFSAERTGGSVSTLTIQRTQQEDSAVYLCASSLAWGQPQHFGDGTRLSIL.

V is TRBV5-1 and J is TRBJ2-7; TRBD2 agrees at 9 bases. V lost 3 bases, J lost 1 base, and 8 bases stayed unmatched. The CDR3 covers 16 residues. Germline CDR1 SGHRS, CDR2 YFSETQ. The CDR3 sequence: CASSWTLTSGSYEQYF. CDR3 bases: TGCGCCAGCAGCTGGACTTTGACTAGCGGTTCCTACGAGCAGTACTTC. Combining the CDR3 with reference TRBV5-1 and TRBJ2-7 gives the whole variable domain KAGVTQTPRYLIKTRGQQVTLSCSPISGHRSVSWYQQTPGQGLQFLFEYFSETQRNKGNFPGRFSGRQFSNSRSEMNVSTLELGDSALYLCASSWTLTSGSYEQYFGPGTRLTVT.

The gene calls are TRBV28 and TRBJ2-2; D remains unclear. Germline V gene data show CDR1 as MDHEN and CDR2 as SYDVKM. Trimming stripped 4 bases from V and 3 bases from J, with 6 bases between. CDR3 size: 13 residues. The CDR3 region is CASSSSHTGELFF. CDR3 DNA: TGTGCCAGCAGTTCCTCTCACACCGGGGAGCTGTTTTTT.

The chain has TRBV18 and TRBJ2-7; 9 bases fit TRBD2. V was pared by 3 bases and J by 4 bases, with 7 bases of the junction left unmatched. CDR3 length: 15 residues. Germline V gives CDR1 KGHSH, CDR2 LQKENI. In DNA form, the CDR3 reads TGTGCCAGCTCACCGAATAGCGGGAGTGTTTACGAGCAGTACTTC. It specifies CASSPNSGSVYEQYF.

The chain joins TRBV27 to TRBJ2-3; no definite D call. Trimming pared 0 bases from V and 0 bases from J, leaving 10 bases between. Germline CDR1 is MNHEY and CDR2 is SMNVEV (reference sequence). The CDR3 contains 16 residues. The CDR3 DNA reads as TGTGCCAGCAGTTTATCTTCGGGCACTAGCACAGATACGCAGTATTTT. Its translation is CASSLSSGTSTDTQYF.

This rearrangement joins TRBV12-1 to TRBJ2-5; TRBD2 is the table's D call and was not checked against the DNA. TRBV12-1 is marked as a pseudogene. This CDR3 region has 20 residues. This CDR3 reads CASSFAGQGLSLYGRETQYF. Here the CDR3 DNA reads TGTGCCAGCAGCTTTGCGGGTCAGGGACTAAGTTTGTATGGACGAGAGACCCAGTACTTC.

V usage is TRBV21-1 and J usage is TRBJ1-2. TRBV21-1 is a pseudogene locus. CDR3 length: 19 residues. The CDR3 nucleotides are TGTGCCAGCAGCGCTCGAGCGGGGCCCGGGCGGGGTCCTAACTATGGCTACACCTTC. Translated, it gives CASSARAGPGRGPNYGYTF.

This clone was observed a handful of times. This chain connects TRBV5-4 to TRBJ2-5; tentative D call: TRBD2 (6 bases). The CDR3 is 13 residues long. V lost 1 base and J lost 5, with 9 bases in between. Looked up from germline, CDR1 is SGHNT and CDR2 is YYREEE (reference sequence). In DNA, the CDR3 is TGTGCCAGCAGCTTGCGGGGGTCCGAGACCCAGTACTTC. Translation gives CASSLRGSETQYF.

The rearrangement links TRBV5-1 to TRBJ1-4; D remains ambiguous. Germline lookup yields CDR1 SGHRS and CDR2 YFSETQ. This CDR3 has 14 amino acids. The V end lost 4 bases, the J end lost 4 bases, and 11 bases lay between the germline ends. The CDR3 region is CASSGGRSNEKLFF. The CDR3, as DNA: TGCGCCAGCAGCGGTGGACGGAGTAATGAAAAACTGTTTTTT.

The V and J genes are TRBV5-1 and TRBJ1-1, with a possible D match to TRBD1 (5 bases). Trimming took off 0 bases at V and 3 bases at J, with 9 bases between the two ends. Germline-derived CDR1 and CDR2 are SGHRS and YFSETQ. The CDR3 runs to 14 residues. CDR3 coding DNA: TGCGCCAGCAGCTTGGAAGGAGGGGACACTGAAGCTTTCTTT. This encodes CASSLEGGDTEAFF.

The rearrangement joins TRBV2 to TRBJ2-3, with D possibly being TRBD2 (5 bases). The V and J ends lost 8 bases and 2 bases respectively, with 11 bases between them. The CDR3 runs to 13 residues. Germline assignment: CDR1 SNHLY and CDR2 FYNNEI. The CDR3 DNA is TGTGCCAGCTCGATCGGGGACACAGATACGCAGTATTTT. This codes for CASSIGDTDTQYF.

The chain employs TRBV7-9 and TRBJ1-4; D uncertain. The CDR3 contains 15 residues. CDR1 and CDR2 (germline): SEHNR, FQNEAQ (reference sequence). Trimming removed 5 bases at V and 5 bases at J, with 15 bases between. CDR3 residues: CASSPVPPRNEKLFF. CDR3 DNA sequence: TGTGCCAGCAGCCCGGTCCCACCACGGAATGAAAAACTGTTTTTT.